The 32 T cell receptor beta chains reported below all come from one sample, sequenced in a study of human T cells and chemical hapten exposure. This sample's time point: pre-sensitization, week 0. Sample treatment: therapeutic diphenylcyclopropenone sensitization with weekly scalp DPC. TCRdb re-analysed the RACE reads in MiXCR, keeping a single row per CDR3 protein. This sample has 190,000 or so distinct CDR3 sequences; about 31% occur once, and the top ten carry about 2.8%. Sequencing used whole blood, obtained in connection with sensitization to the hapten diphenylcyclopropenone (DPC). The receptors shown here come from a woman between 25 and 40 years old with alopecia areata. Some clones in this sample may be carry-over from other donors' samples.

This clonotype was counted ten times or more. The chain carries TRBV6-5 and TRBJ2-2; 7 bases align to TRBD1. V was clipped by 7 bases and J by 7 bases; unmatched bases: 12. The CDR3 is 15 amino acids. Germline V gene data show CDR1 as MNHEY and CDR2 as SVGAGI. This CDR3 reads CASNKRQGGGGELFF. CDR3 nucleotide sequence: TGTGCCAGCAACAAAAGACAGGGCGGCGGCGGGGAGCTGTTTTTT.

V is TRBV25-1 and J is TRBJ2-7; 14 bases map to TRBD2. Germline values: CDR1 MGHDK, CDR2 SYGVNS. The CDR3 is 18 residues long. With 7 bases clipped from V and 4 bases from J, the junction kept 15 bases outside the gene matches. The CDR3 reads CASTTGRSGTSGSYEQYF. CDR3 nucleotide sequence: TGTGCCAGCACTACTGGAAGGTCCGGGACTAGCGGGAGTTACGAGCAGTACTTC.

The V and J genes are TRBV6-2 or TRBV6-3 and TRBJ1-5, with D perhaps matching TRBD1 (5 bases). Germline assignment: CDR1 MNHEY and CDR2 SVGEGT. Trimming removed 1 base from V and 5 bases from J, with 12 bases in between. The CDR3 totals 15 residues. The CDR3 loop is CASSYYTLGDQPQHF. The CDR3 coding sequence is TGTGCCAGCAGTTACTACACCTTGGGGGATCAGCCCCAGCATTTT.

The J gene is TRBJ2-7, the V gene TRBV20-1, with 8 positions matching TRBD1. From germline, CDR1 is DFQATT and CDR2 SNEGSKA (reference sequence). Unmatched junction bases numbered 11, after V lost 1 base and J lost 6 bases. The CDR3 covers 15 residues. CDR3 residues: CSARAGRPQGVEQYF. The CDR3 DNA is TGCAGTGCTAGAGCGGGGCGCCCACAGGGGGTCGAGCAGTACTTC.

The table lists this clonotype with a few counts. V is TRBV9 and J is TRBJ2-3; maybe TRBD2 (6 bases). The CDR3 sequence is 14 residues long. Germline CDR1 is SGDLS and CDR2 is YYNGEE. With 4 bases removed from V and 5 bases from J, the gap between germline ends came to 14 bases. CDR3 sequence (DNA): TGTGCCAGCAGCCGGGGGTATACGGGAGATACGCAGTATTTT. Protein: CASSRGYTGDTQYF.

This sequence joins TRBV14 and TRBJ2-1, with 13 bases that match TRBD2. This CDR3 contains 18 residues. Germline CDR1 is SGHDN and CDR2 is FVKESK. V lost 3 bases, J lost 2 bases, and 7 bases stayed unmatched. CDR3 bases: TGTGCCAGCAGCCACACCACCGGGACTAGCGGGACCTACAATGAGCAGTTCTTC. Its translation is CASSHTTGTSGTYNEQFF.

V gene TRBV28 combines with J gene TRBJ1-4; D is ambiguous. Trimming took 4 bases from V and 5 from J, leaving 20 bases between them. In germline, CDR1 is MDHEN, CDR2 SYDVKM. This CDR3 is 17 amino acids long. The CDR3 DNA is TGTGCCAGCAGTTACGCCCGCGACGGGCTAGAGAATGAAAAACTGTTTTTT. It translates to CASSYARDGLENEKLFF.

This clonotype showed up just a few times. The chain recombines TRBV19 with TRBJ1-5, with 8 bases identical to TRBD1. This CDR3 spans 15 amino acids. In germline, CDR1 is LNHDA, CDR2 SQIVND (reference sequence). With 3 bases clipped from V and 6 bases from J, the junction kept 7 bases outside the gene matches. CDR3 coding DNA: TGTGCCAGTAGTATCCCCAGGGGGCGCGGTCAGCCCCAGCATTTT. Amino acids: CASSIPRGRGQPQHF.

The chain employs TRBV5-1 and TRBJ2-1; D remains unclear. V lost 5 bases and J lost 7, with 13 bases in between. Germline V lookup: CDR1 SGHRS, CDR2 YFSETQ. The CDR3 covers 13 residues. Here the CDR3 reads CASRGRQDNEQFF. CDR3 in DNA: TGCGCCAGCAGAGGTCGTCAAGATAATGAGCAGTTCTTC.

As regards this clonotype: The conserved phenylalanine or tryptophan is not found at the CDR3 terminus, so this likely reflects a read error. The chain links TRBV11-1 to TRBJ2-5, with 10 bases lining up with TRBD2. Looked up from germline, CDR1 is SGHAT and CDR2 is FQDESV (reference sequence). With 2 bases clipped from V and 1 base from J, the junction kept 7 bases outside the gene matches. The CDR3 has 17 amino acids. The CDR3 sequence is CASSLLFRTSGQETQYL. CDR3 DNA sequence: TGTGCCAGCAGCTTACTCTTCCGGACTAGCGGCCAAGAGACCCAGTACCTC.

This clonotype has a handful of counts. V gene TRBV20-1 combines with J gene TRBJ2-3, with 7 positions matching TRBD1. CDR1 is DFQATT and CDR2 is SNEGSKA in the germline V gene (reference sequence). V lost 5 bases to trimming and J lost 1 base; unmatched junction nucleotides: 6. CDR3 length: 14 residues. The CDR3 loop is CSALRDSRTDTQYF. CDR3 coding DNA: TGCAGTGCTCTCCGGGACAGCCGCACAGATACGCAGTATTTT.

This clonotype was seen a handful of times. V is TRBV24-1 and J is TRBJ2-3, with no clear D. Germline CDR1 is KGHDR and CDR2 is SFDVKD. Trimming removed 0 bases at V and 4 bases at J, with 4 bases between. This CDR3 is built from 13 residues. Here the CDR3 reads CATSDLDPDTQYF. CDR3 bases: TGTGCCACCAGTGATTTGGACCCAGATACGCAGTATTTT.

This sequence joins TRBV6-5 and TRBJ2-7; possibly TRBD1 for D (5 bases). CDR1 is MNHEY, CDR2 SVGAGI, per germline. The CDR3 loop spans 13 amino acids. V was pared by 6 bases and J by 4 bases, with 13 bases between. Here the CDR3 reads CASSPPQGYEQYF. CDR3 DNA: TGTGCCAGCAGCCCTCCCCAGGGTTACGAGCAGTACTTC.

This clonotype was seen more than once but under ten times. The gene calls are TRBV28 and TRBJ1-4; a weak D match, TRBD1 (6 bases). The V end was cut by 7 bases, the J end by 7 bases, with 19 bases between. Germline loops: CDR1 MDHEN, CDR2 SYDVKM. The CDR3 is 15 amino acids. The DNA of the CDR3 is TGTGCCAGCATCTCGGGGGCGCGGGTGCCTGAAAAACTGTTTTTT. It yields the protein CASISGARVPEKLFF.

The chain combines TRBV28 with TRBJ2-5; D perhaps matches TRBD2 (6 bases). The germline CDR1 and CDR2 sequences are MDHEN and SYDVKM. The length of the CDR3 is 15 residues. V shed 2 bases and J shed 6 bases, with 16 bases lying between them. CDR3: CASSLGGASGKTQYF. The DNA for the CDR3 is TGTGCCAGCAGTTTAGGCGGGGCCAGCGGAAAGACCCAGTACTTC.

This chain joins TRBV20-1 and TRBJ1-2; 9 bases align to TRBD1. The ends lost 7 bases at V and 7 bases at J; junction bases unmatched: 7. The germline V gene has CDR1 DFQATT and CDR2 SNEGSKA (reference sequence). The CDR3 extends over 12 amino acids. CDR3 DNA: TGCAGTGGACAGGGGGTCTTAGGTGGCTACACCTTC. Protein: CSGQGVLGGYTF.

The rearrangement links TRBV7-2 to TRBJ2-1; the match to TRBD2 covers 8 bases. J gave up 6 bases and V 1 base, and 2 bases lay outside the gene matches. Germline V gene sequence: CDR1 SGHTA, CDR2 FQGNSA. There are 14 residues in the CDR3. CDR3 in DNA: TGTGCCAGCAGCTTAGGACTAGCGTTCAATGAGCAGTTCTTC. This sequence encodes CASSLGLAFNEQFF.

This clonotype was seen only a few times. The V gene is TRBV6-2 or TRBV6-3, the J gene TRBJ1-1, with TRBD1 matching 7 bases. The germline V gene encodes CDR1 MNHEY and CDR2 SVGEGT. This CDR3 has 14 amino acids. The J segment lost 7 bases and the V segment lost 5 bases, leaving 10 bases of the junction unmatched. The CDR3 is CASSRGGTAREAFF. The CDR3 DNA is TGTGCCAGCAGTCGGGGGGGGACAGCCCGTGAAGCTTTCTTT.

The CDR3 reads CASSLRGDGNQPQHF. For the CDR3, the DNA is TGTGCCAGCAGCCTGAGAGGGGATGGCAATCAGCCCCAGCATTTT. The rearrangement uses TRBV6-2 or TRBV6-3 and TRBJ1-5, with D possibly being TRBD1 (5 bases). The CDR3 runs 15 residues. From germline, CDR1 is MNHEY and CDR2 SVGEGT. V was shortened by 6 bases and J by 2 bases, with 14 bases between the two germline ends.

The table lists this clonotype with a few counts. CDR3 region: CASSLEGWSGNTEAFF. CDR3 DNA: TGCGCCAGCAGCTTGGAGGGGTGGTCGGGAAACACTGAAGCTTTCTTT. V usage is TRBV5-1 and J usage is TRBJ1-1, with D perhaps matching TRBD1 (5 bases). The V end was cut by 0 bases, the J end by 2 bases, with 14 bases between. The CDR3 contains 16 residues. Looked up from germline, CDR1 is SGHRS and CDR2 is YFSETQ.

This chain links TRBV29-1 with TRBJ2-5, with 10 bases fitting TRBD1. Trimming cost V 6 bases and J 5 bases; bases outside gene matches: 6. CDR1 is SQVTM and CDR2 is ANQGSEA in the germline V gene. The CDR3 has 13 amino acids. CDR3 in DNA: TGCAGCGTGAAGACAGGGGGCTGGGAGACCCAGTACTTC. It specifies CSVKTGGWETQYF.

This clonotype was detected only a few times. The chain has TRBV20-1 and TRBJ2-1; 12 nucleotides align to TRBD2. Trimming took 1 base from V and 4 from J; bases not matched to a gene: 5. The CDR3 is made up of 16 amino acids. The germline gives CDR1 DFQATT, CDR2 SNEGSKA (reference sequence). The chain's CDR3 is CSARVLAGGNYNEQFF. CDR3 sequence (DNA): TGCAGTGCTAGAGTGCTAGCGGGGGGGAATTACAATGAGCAGTTCTTC.

The chain employs TRBV2 and TRBJ1-1; D is ambiguous. This CDR3 spans 16 amino acids. The germline V gene encodes CDR1 SNHLY and CDR2 FYNNEI. V was pared by 4 bases and J by 0 bases, with 15 bases between. CDR3 sequence reads: CASSGRLTTVNTEAFF. CDR3 nucleotide sequence: TGTGCCAGCAGTGGCAGACTCACAACCGTGAACACTGAAGCTTTCTTT.

The chain uses TRBV9 and TRBJ1-1; possible D gene TRBD1, 5 bases. Per the germline V gene, CDR1 is SGDLS and CDR2 is YYNGEE. CDR3 size: 15 residues. Trimming cost V 3 bases and J 12 bases, with 24 bases left between them. The DNA of the CDR3 is TGTGCCAGCAGCGGAGGCGGGGGGACGGGAAGAGCATCTTTCTTT. Protein: CASSGGGGTGRASFF.

This clonotype showed up just a few times. This chain connects TRBV13 to TRBJ2-7, with 8 bases lining up with TRBD1. The CDR3 covers 15 residues. Germline V CDR1 and CDR2: PRHDT, FYEKMQ (reference sequence). The ends lost 4 bases at V and 5 bases at J; junction bases unmatched: 10. CDR3 residues: CASSYYRQGRNEQYF. The CDR3 DNA follows: TGTGCCAGCAGCTACTATAGACAGGGGCGAAACGAGCAGTACTTC.

This clonotype was counted only a few times. V gene TRBV15 combines with J gene TRBJ2-3; D possibly corresponds to TRBD1 (6 bases). CDR1 is LNHNV and CDR2 is YYDKDF in the germline V gene (reference sequence). The CDR3 loop spans 14 amino acids. V gave up 3 bases and J gave up 10 bases, with 17 bases separating them. DNA for the CDR3: TGTGCCACCAGCAGGGCACACAGGGAGCGCGCGCAGTATTTT. This sequence encodes CATSRAHRERAQYF.

The CDR3 DNA follows: TGTGCCAGCAAGGGGACAGTTACTAGCACAGATACGCAGTATTTT. Protein: CASKGTVTSTDTQYF. This sequence joins TRBV2 and TRBJ2-3, with 7 positions matching TRBD1. Germline CDR1 SNHLY, CDR2 FYNNEI. Germline trimming cut 7 bases from V and 0 bases from J; bases unmatched to any gene: 7. The CDR3 has 15 residues.

This chain uses TRBV28 with TRBJ1-1; tentative D call: TRBD1 (5 bases). Deletions cut 7 bases from V and 5 bases from J, with 17 bases between. Germline CDR1 MDHEN, CDR2 SYDVKM. The CDR3 has 14 amino acids. CDR3 sequence (DNA): TGTGCCAGCAATCCCGGCGGGGGTTTAACTGAAGCTTTCTTT. As protein: CASNPGGGLTEAFF.

This clonotype showed up just a few times. The chain recombines TRBV5-1 with TRBJ1-5, with D possibly being TRBD1 (5 bases). V dropped 4 bases and J dropped 1 base, with 12 bases sitting between them. Germline loops: CDR1 SGHRS, CDR2 YFSETQ. This CDR3 comprises 15 residues. The CDR3 here is CASSLGGGSNQPQHF. CDR3 in DNA: TGCGCCAGCAGCCTTGGGGGGGGGAGCAATCAGCCCCAGCATTTT.

This chain links TRBV20-1 with TRBJ2-1; 12 nucleotides line up with TRBD2. CDR1 and CDR2 from the germline V gene are DFQATT and SNEGSKA (reference sequence). After removal of 7 bases from V and 7 bases from J, the junction contained 5 bases not matched to a gene. The CDR3 is 13 amino acids. For the CDR3, the DNA is TGCAGTGTCAGGACTAGCGGGGATAATGAGCAGTTCTTC. Translated, it gives CSVRTSGDNEQFF.

This chain uses TRBV27 with TRBJ1-6; tentative D call: TRBD1 (6 bases). V dropped 4 bases and J dropped 0 bases, with 22 bases sitting between them. Germline CDR1 is MNHEY and CDR2 is SMNVEV (reference sequence). The CDR3 has 20 residues. CDR3: CASSSRGGGWFISYNSPLHF. The DNA for the CDR3 is TGTGCCAGCAGTTCACGAGGGGGGGGCTGGTTTATCTCCTATAATTCACCCCTCCACTTT.

This clonotype occurred a few times. The chain uses TRBV29-1 and TRBJ2-1; 7 nucleotides agree with TRBD1. Per the germline V gene, CDR1 is SQVTM and CDR2 is ANQGSEA. Trimming at V came to 4 bases and at J to 10 bases, leaving 10 bases not matched to a gene. This CDR3 spans 13 amino acids. In DNA form, the CDR3 reads TGCAGCGTTGGACAGGGACGTTTTACGGAGCAGTTCTTC. Protein product: CSVGQGRFTEQFF.